The text below deals with one T cell receptor beta chain. As processed by the authors: Reference gene primer amplification gave estimated nucleated cell counts. The data were produced by immunoSEQ multiplex PCR, yet TCRdb's version contains in-frame clones alone and is incomplete. V, J and clone size are those of that table, while D and trimming were read from the DNA. The data show fewer than 250,000 clones, with roughly 82% seen just once and approximately 4.5% held by the top ten. The data stem from a study of blood T cell repertoires in COVID-19. On the study more broadly: There were acute and convalescent COVID-19 samples, and they came from the United States, Italy and Spain. Sample material is recorded as cDNA or gDNA derived from T cells, B-cell-depleted T cells, or PBMCs.

The CDR3 is 14 residues long. The V gene lost 0 bases and the J gene lost 8 bases, with 14 bases spanning the gap. Germline assignment: CDR1 SGHRS and CDR2 YFSETQ. The chain recombines TRBV5-1 with TRBJ1-2, with D maybe TRBD1 (6 bases). Sequences were obtained from peripheral blood. The TCR was taken from a woman aged 70-85 years with acute or convalescent COVID-19. CDR3 sequence (DNA): TGCGCCAGCAGCTTGGACAGCCCGACAGGAGGCTACACCTTC. Its protein product is CASSLDSPTGGYTF.